The 31 T cell receptor beta chains below come from one sample, sequenced in a study of patients and donors after allogeneic stem cell transplantation. TCRdb independently ran MiXCR on the RT-PCR reads; one entry per CDR3 protein. The sample has 2,500 to 3,500 distinct CDR3 sequences, 4.5% to 5.5% seen once; the top ten hold about 16%. The sample consisted of blood, either unsorted or a sorted T cell fraction (not recorded which). The receptor source for this set is a human donor who was either an allogeneic HSCT recipient or a stem cell or donor lymphocyte infusion donor (not recorded which). It is not recorded whose cells these are; they may come from a transplant donor.

The chain is built from TRBV12-3 or TRBV12-4 and TRBJ2-2, with TRBD1 identical over 9 bases. The CDR3 runs to 14 residues. V was clipped by 8 bases and J by 6 bases; unmatched bases: 7. The CDR3: CASRRTGDSGELFF. CDR3 DNA sequence: TGTGCCAGCCGACGGACAGGGGATTCCGGGGAGCTGTTTTTT.

In this sample, this clonotype is large (0.1 to 1%). The rearrangement joins TRBV30 to TRBJ2-3; the D gene is possibly TRBD1 (5 bases). The CDR3 is 13 amino acids. Trimming stripped 2 bases from V and 6 bases from J, with 12 bases between. Germline V gives CDR1 GTSNPN, CDR2 SVGIG (reference sequence). CDR3 loop: CAWSTTGGDTQYF. The CDR3 nucleotides are TGTGCCTGGAGTACAACAGGTGGGGATACGCAGTATTTT.

This clonotype is medium-sized (0.01 to 0.1%). The V and J genes are TRBV7-9 and TRBJ2-4; maybe TRBD1 (6 bases). V lost 4 bases, J lost 6 bases, and 16 bases lay in between. This CDR3 spans 15 amino acids. The germline CDR1 and CDR2 sequences are SEHNR and FQNEAQ (reference sequence). The CDR3 is CASSSSDRLGNIQYF. As DNA, the CDR3 is TGTGCCAGCAGCTCCTCCGACAGGTTAGGAAACATTCAGTACTTC.

The V and J genes are TRBV7-2 and TRBJ2-5; 10 positions agree with TRBD1. This CDR3 has 14 amino acids. J was trimmed by 4 bases and V by 5 bases; bases with no gene match: 4. Germline-derived CDR1 and CDR2 are SGHTA and FQGNSA. The CDR3 DNA is TGTGCCAGCAGCCCGGACAGGGGGGGAGAGACCCAGTACTTC. This codes for CASSPDRGGETQYF.

By frequency in the sample, this clonotype is medium-sized. The chain uses TRBV29-1 and TRBJ1-1; unclear D gene. Per germline, CDR1 SQVTM and CDR2 ANQGSEA. The CDR3 consists of 12 residues. V lost 4 bases to trimming and J lost 0 bases, with 6 bases between them. CDR3 DNA sequence: TGCAGCGTTGTAGAGGTGAACACTGAAGCTTTCTTT. It is translated as CSVVEVNTEAFF.

The chain links TRBV30 to TRBJ1-5; 7 bases map to TRBD1. The CDR3 runs to 14 residues. CDR1 and CDR2 from the germline V gene are GTSNPN and SVGIG (reference sequence). The trim removed 3 bases at V and 1 base at J, leaving 3 bases unmatched. This CDR3 reads CAWSGTASNQPQHF. The CDR3 nucleotides are TGTGCCTGGAGCGGGACAGCGAGCAATCAGCCCCAGCATTTT.

Within the sample, this clonotype is medium-sized (0.01 to 0.1%). The chain is built from TRBV5-1 and TRBJ2-1, with D possibly TRBD2 on 6 matching bases. The CDR3 is 12 amino acids. CDR1 and CDR2 (germline): SGHRS, YFSETQ. V was cut by 4 bases and J by 9 bases, with 11 bases left in between. The CDR3 DNA is TGCGCCAGCAGCGCTCTCGGGGGTGAGCAGTTCTTC. Translated: CASSALGGEQFF.

By frequency in the sample, this clonotype is medium-sized (0.01 to 0.1%). The CDR3 region has the DNA TGTGCCAGCAGTGTGGGCATGAACACTGAAGCTTTCTTT. It yields the protein CASSVGMNTEAFF. The V call is TRBV6-1, the J call TRBJ1-1; D is undetermined. The CDR3 has 13 amino acids. Germline CDR1 reads MNHNS; CDR2 reads SASEGT. The ends were cut back, 4 bases at V and 0 bases at J, with 6 bases in the middle.

This clonotype is categorized as medium-sized. The chain joins TRBV7-6 to TRBJ2-3; D is ambiguous. This CDR3 has 12 residues. CDR1 is SGHVS and CDR2 is FNYEAQ in the germline V gene. V was pared by 0 bases and J by 6 bases, with 4 bases between. CDR3 loop: CASSLALDTQYF. The CDR3 nucleotides read TGTGCCAGCAGCTTAGCCCTGGATACGCAGTATTTT.

Judged by abundance, this clonotype is medium-sized. The chain uses TRBV6-5 and TRBJ1-1; D possibly corresponds to TRBD1 (5 bases). CDR1 is MNHEY, CDR2 SVGAGI, per germline. The germline V and J ends were trimmed by 2 bases and 5 bases, with 9 bases remaining between them. The CDR3 sequence is 13 residues long. CDR3 sequence: CASSYMGRTEAFF. The DNA of the CDR3 is TGTGCCAGCAGTTACATGGGGCGGACTGAAGCTTTCTTT.

In this sample, this clonotype turned up a few times. This chain uses TRBV7-2 with TRBJ2-7; tentatively, D is TRBD1 (6 bases). The germline V and J ends were trimmed by 5 bases and 0 bases, with 11 bases remaining between them. The CDR3 is made up of 14 amino acids. Germline V gene lookup returns CDR1 SGHTA and CDR2 FQGNSA. The CDR3 DNA reads TGTGCCAGCAGCGAGCGGACAGCCTCCTACGAGCAGTACTTC. Its translation: CASSERTASYEQYF.

This clonotype was found a few times. The chain has TRBV7-2 and TRBJ2-7; 7 bases match TRBD2. From germline, CDR1 is SGHTA and CDR2 FQGNSA. V trimming: 5 bases; J trimming: 5 bases; junction bases outside the gene matches: 9. The CDR3 is 14 residues long. The CDR3 DNA sequence: TGTGCCAGCAGCCTGGGGGGGTCAAAGGACGAGCAGTACTTC. Encoded protein: CASSLGGSKDEQYF.

In its sample, this clonotype ranks as medium-sized (0.01 to 0.1%). The chain uses TRBV23-1 and TRBJ1-6; D not certain. TRBV23-1 is an ORF for which the function is uncertain. Trimming cost V 0 bases and J 6 bases, with 9 bases left between them. The CDR3 runs to 15 residues. The CDR3 reads CASSQSRHFNSPLHF. The CDR3 DNA reads TGCGCCAGCAGTCAATCCAGACACTTTAATTCACCCCTCCACTTT.

By share, this clonotype counts as medium-sized. The chain recombines TRBV7-2 with TRBJ1-2; D is uncertain. V was trimmed by 1 base and J by 7 bases, leaving 13 bases between them. The CDR3 totals 14 residues. In germline, CDR1 is SGHTA, CDR2 FQGNSA. In DNA, the CDR3 is TGTGCCAGCAGCTTAGGACGACAAGGTTTTGGCTACACCTTC. This sequence encodes CASSLGRQGFGYTF. Complete variable domain (other parts from reference TRBV7-2 and TRBJ1-2): GAGVSQSPSNKVTEKGKDVELRCDPISGHTALYWYRQSLGQGLEFLIYFQGNSAPDKSGLPSDRFSAERTGGSVSTLTIQRTQQEDSAVYLCASSLGRQGFGYTFGSGTRLTVV.

This clonotype is medium-sized. The chain employs TRBV7-2 and TRBJ1-5; D gene ambiguous. The germline V and J ends were trimmed by 5 bases and 6 bases, with 14 bases remaining between them. This CDR3 region has 14 residues. Germline assignment: CDR1 SGHTA and CDR2 FQGNSA. CDR3 bases: TGTGCCAGCAGCGATGGGTTTGGCAGTCAGCCCCAGCATTTT. This encodes CASSDGFGSQPQHF.

By sample fraction, this clonotype is medium-sized (0.01 to 0.1%). The rearrangement uses TRBV7-6 and TRBJ2-3; 8 nucleotides match TRBD1. CDR3 length: 15 residues. CDR1 is SGHVS and CDR2 is FNYEAQ in the germline V gene. J was trimmed by 0 bases and V by 4 bases; bases with no gene match: 3. The CDR3 sequence: CASSSTGASTDTQYF. The CDR3 DNA reads as TGTGCCAGCAGCTCGACAGGGGCTAGCACAGATACGCAGTATTTT.

This chain uses TRBV20-1 with TRBJ1-1, with D perhaps TRBD1 (5 bases). The CDR3 spans 11 residues. Germline values: CDR1 DFQATT, CDR2 SNEGSKA (reference sequence). The CDR3 DNA is TGCAGGGCGGGGCAGAACACTGAAGCTTTCTTT. Amino acid sequence: CRAGQNTEAFF.

This clonotype is classed as medium-sized. This rearrangement joins TRBV29-1 to TRBJ2-5; D gene ambiguous. Germline V lookup: CDR1 SQVTM, CDR2 ANQGSEA. The CDR3 consists of 10 residues. The ends were cut back, 6 bases at V and 2 bases at J, with 4 bases in the middle. The CDR3 DNA sequence: TGCAGCGTAGGGCAAGAGACCCAGTACTTC. This codes for CSVGQETQYF. The full variable domain, completed using reference TRBV29-1 and TRBJ2-5, is SAVISQKPSRDICQRGTSLTIQCQVDSQVTMMFWYRQQPGQSLTLIATANQGSEATYESGFVIDKFPISRPNLTFSTLTVSNMSPEDSSIYLCSVGQETQYFGPGTRLLVL.

This clonotype is medium-sized within its sample. The V call is TRBV7-2, the J call TRBJ1-1; no firm D call. Trimming removed 4 bases at V and 6 bases at J, with 18 bases between. The germline CDR1 and CDR2 sequences are SGHTA and FQGNSA. The CDR3 contains 15 residues. For the CDR3, the DNA is TGTGCCAGCAGCTCCCTTAAAGTTCCTGGGGCTGAAGCTTTCTTT. The encoded protein is CASSSLKVPGAEAFF.

The chain recombines TRBV7-9 with TRBJ2-5, with D tentatively TRBD1 (5 bases). CDR3 length equals 13 residues. Trimming took 5 bases from V and 2 from J, leaving 9 bases between them. From germline, CDR1 is SEHNR and CDR2 FQNEAQ (reference sequence). The CDR3 DNA is TGTGCCAGCAGCCCACAGGTGCAAGAGACCCAGTACTTC. Protein sequence: CASSPQVQETQYF.

The chain carries TRBV6-2 or TRBV6-3 and TRBJ2-7; 10 positions match TRBD2. The V gene's germline CDR1 is MNHEY and CDR2 SVGEGT. The ends lost 4 bases at V and 4 bases at J; junction bases unmatched: 7. The CDR3 runs 15 residues. The CDR3 sequence is CASSFLAGGRYEQYF. The CDR3 coding sequence is TGTGCCAGCAGTTTTTTAGCGGGAGGACGGTACGAGCAGTACTTC.

This clonotype is categorized as medium-sized. At one of its ends the junction is not consistent with the germline gene, which may arise from a read error. This rearrangement joins TRBV9 to TRBJ1-2, with D possibly being TRBD1 (5 bases). CDR1 is SGDLS and CDR2 is YYNGEE in the germline V gene. The CDR3 runs 8 residues. CDR3 nucleotides: TGTGCCAGCAGACCGGGACTTTTC. Residues: CASRPGLF.

This clonotype has more than one count but fewer than ten. This sequence joins TRBV10-3 and TRBJ1-4, with 8 bases fitting TRBD1. Germline V gene data show CDR1 as ENHRY and CDR2 as SYGVKD. Unmatched junction bases numbered 6, after V lost 10 bases and J lost 5 bases. The CDR3 has 13 amino acids. As DNA, the CDR3 is TGTGCCACCGGGAACAGGGGGAATGAAAAACTGTTTTTT. Translated: CATGNRGNEKLFF.

This clonotype is labeled as medium-sized (0.01 to 0.1%). This chain joins TRBV2 and TRBJ1-2, with TRBD1 matching over 7 bases. V was clipped by 3 bases and J by 8 bases; unmatched bases: 3. This CDR3 region has 12 residues. Looked up from germline, CDR1 is SNHLY and CDR2 is FYNNEI. CDR3 in DNA: TGTGCCAGCAGTGAGGACAGGCTAGGCTACACCTTC. Protein sequence: CASSEDRLGYTF.

By share, this clonotype counts as medium-sized. The rearrangement links TRBV19 to TRBJ2-7; 8 bases map to TRBD1. V shed 8 bases, J shed 3 bases, and the junction held 6 bases outside the gene matches. CDR1 and CDR2 (germline): LNHDA, SQIVND (reference sequence). This CDR3 is built from 13 residues. The CDR3 loop reads CASGQGRFYEQYF. CDR3 nucleotide sequence: TGTGCCAGTGGACAGGGTAGGTTCTACGAGCAGTACTTC.

This clonotype is categorized as medium-sized (0.01 to 0.1%). This chain joins TRBV7-2 and TRBJ2-7, with 7 bases fitting TRBD1. The CDR3 extends over 12 amino acids. V shed 5 bases, J shed 6 bases, and the junction held 4 bases outside the gene matches. Germline lookup yields CDR1 SGHTA and CDR2 FQGNSA. CDR3 DNA: TGTGCCAGCAGCGTGAACAGGGGCGAGCAGTACTTC. Encoded protein: CASSVNRGEQYF.

Details on this clonotype: A read error may produce the germline difference seen at one junction end. This chain links TRBV6-2 or TRBV6-3 with TRBJ2-5; D could derive from TRBD1 or TRBD2 (5 bases each). The CDR3 extends over 16 amino acids. CDR1 and CDR2 from the germline V gene are MNHEY and SVGEGT. Here the CDR3 reads CASSYSALTGREPQYF. CDR3 nucleotides: TGTGCCAGCAGTTACTCGGCGTTGACGGGGCGAGAGCCCCAGTACTTC.

By sample fraction, this clonotype is medium-sized. V gene TRBV13 combines with J gene TRBJ2-3; TRBD2 is a possible D gene (5 bases). Looked up from germline, CDR1 is PRHDT and CDR2 is FYEKMQ (reference sequence). There are 11 residues in the CDR3. V dropped 5 bases and J dropped 5 bases, with 5 bases sitting between them. The CDR3 nucleotides read TGTGCCAGCAGCCGGGGAGATACGCAGTATTTT. The encoded protein is CASSRGDTQYF.

In its sample, this clonotype is medium-sized. V gene TRBV6-1 combines with J gene TRBJ2-1, with 7 positions matching TRBD2. This CDR3 comprises 14 residues. J was trimmed by 9 bases and V by 2 bases; bases with no gene match: 7. Germline V gene data show CDR1 as MNHNS and CDR2 as SASEGT. In nucleotides, the CDR3 is TGTGCCAGCAGTGAATCAGGCGGGAGTCTTGAGCAGTTCTTC. This translates into CASSESGGSLEQFF.

By share, this clonotype ranks as medium-sized (0.01 to 0.1%). The chain joins TRBV6-2 or TRBV6-3 to TRBJ2-5; D gene ambiguous. Germline lookup yields CDR1 MNHEY and CDR2 SVGEGT. The CDR3 has 10 amino acids. Between the trimmed V and J ends, which lost 9 bases and 7 bases, there was a span of 9 bases. The CDR3 DNA is TGTGCCAGAAGAGGCGGGACCCAGTACTTC. Encoded protein: CARRGGTQYF.

The rearrangement links TRBV10-3 to TRBJ1-3; tentatively, D is TRBD1 (6 bases). CDR3 length: 15 amino acids. Trimming took off 4 bases at V and 0 bases at J, with 10 bases between the two ends. The germline V gene encodes CDR1 ENHRY and CDR2 SYGVKD. The CDR3 DNA sequence: TGTGCCATCAGTGGACAGGCCTCCTCTGGAAACACCATATATTTT. This codes for CAISGQASSGNTIYF.